The 18 T cell receptor beta chains below come from one sample, sequenced in a study of cytomegalovirus exposure and HLA in healthy donors. PCR involved 60 Vbeta and 13 Jbeta primers. TCRdb keeps only in-frame clones here, not all; method: immunoSEQ multiplex PCR. This sample yields around 190,000 clones, of which around 83% are seen a single time; about 1% belongs to the top ten. Sequencing input: PBMCs. The receptors originated from a woman aged 40 to 50 in good health and CMV-seronegative.

The table lists this clone with many counts. The V gene is TRBV5-4, the J gene TRBJ2-1; 11 bases align to TRBD2. Looked up from germline, CDR1 is SGHNT and CDR2 is YYREEE (reference sequence). The CDR3 is 16 residues long. V shed 1 base and J 9 bases; nucleotides not matched to a gene: 9. The chain's CDR3 is CASSLSLAGGEGEQFF. DNA of the CDR3: TGTGCCAGCAGCTTGAGTCTAGCGGGAGGAGAGGGTGAGCAGTTCTTC.

The genes are TRBV7-9 and TRBJ2-3; D unresolved. The CDR3 spans 17 residues. Germline V CDR1 and CDR2: SEHNR, FQNEAQ (reference sequence). Deletions cut 5 bases from V and 0 bases from J, with 18 bases between. Here the CDR3 reads CASSTQSGLPSTDTQYF. The CDR3 DNA follows: TGTGCCAGCAGCACCCAATCGGGTCTTCCTAGCACAGATACGCAGTATTTT.

V gene TRBV5-1 combines with J gene TRBJ2-1; 11 positions agree with TRBD2. CDR3 length: 16 amino acids. J gave up 1 base and V 4 bases, and 4 bases lay outside the gene matches. Germline-derived CDR1 and CDR2 are SGHRS and YFSETQ. The CDR3 loop is CASSTSGGLSYNEQFF. CDR3 nucleotides: TGCGCCAGCAGCACTAGCGGGGGCTTATCCTACAATGAGCAGTTCTTC. Drawing the rest from reference TRBV5-1 and TRBJ2-1, the complete variable domain is KAGVTQTPRYLIKTRGQQVTLSCSPISGHRSVSWYQQTPGQGLQFLFEYFSETQRNKGNFPGRFSGRQFSNSRSEMNVSTLELGDSALYLCASSTSGGLSYNEQFFGPGTRLTVL.

The chain has TRBV9 and TRBJ2-7; a possible D gene is TRBD2 (6 bases). The length of the CDR3 is 16 residues. Trimming left V 0 bases short and J 6 bases short, with 19 bases between. Germline V gene lookup returns CDR1 SGDLS and CDR2 YYNGEE. The CDR3 is CASSVAGEGESIEQYF. The CDR3 DNA reads TGTGCCAGCAGCGTAGCGGGAGAGGGTGAAAGCATCGAGCAGTACTTC.

This clone turned up a few times. This chain joins TRBV7-9 and TRBJ2-7; the match to TRBD1 covers 8 bases. CDR1 and CDR2 from the germline V gene are SEHNR and FQNEAQ (reference sequence). Trimming at V came to 6 bases and at J to 4 bases, leaving 8 bases not matched to a gene. This CDR3 is 14 amino acids long. The CDR3 region is CASSWGRQGYEQYF. The DNA of the CDR3 is TGTGCCAGCAGTTGGGGGAGACAGGGGTACGAGCAGTACTTC.

In nucleotides, the CDR3 is TGTGCCAGCAGCCGGGAGTTTGTATACAATGAGCAGTTCTTC. Encoded protein: CASSREFVYNEQFF. The rearrangement joins TRBV6-1 to TRBJ2-1; possibly TRBD2 for D (6 bases). Per germline, CDR1 MNHNS and CDR2 SASEGT. The CDR3 consists of 14 residues. V was cut by 6 bases and J by 4 bases, with 13 bases left in between.

The rearrangement joins TRBV5-1 to TRBJ2-3, with a possible D match to TRBD1 (5 bases). This CDR3 has 14 amino acids. From germline, CDR1 is SGHRS and CDR2 YFSETQ. Trimming stripped 3 bases from V and 3 bases from J, with 11 bases between. CDR3 region: CASSSLQGTDTQYF. CDR3 nucleotide sequence: TGCGCCAGCAGCTCTCTCCAGGGAACAGATACGCAGTATTTT.

J is TRBJ2-5 and V is TRBV7-8, with a tentative D call TRBD1 (5 bases). Trimming left V 3 bases short and J 5 bases short, with 7 bases between. Germline V gene sequence: CDR1 SGHVS, CDR2 FQNEAQ. CDR3 length equals 12 residues. The CDR3 DNA reads TGTGCCAGCAGCTTGGGGCGGGAGACCCAGTACTTC. Translating it yields CASSLGRETQYF.

The CDR3 sequence is CASSRSTGSNQPQHF. The CDR3 DNA reads as TGTGCCAGCAGTAGATCTACCGGTAGCAATCAGCCCCAGCATTTT. The chain links TRBV28 to TRBJ1-5, with D hard to call. Per germline, CDR1 MDHEN and CDR2 SYDVKM. V lost 5 bases and J 0 bases, leaving 11 bases between the germline ends. CDR3 size: 15 residues.

Note on this clone: One junction end does not reproduce the germline sequence, and a read error may be involved. The V call is TRBV7-9, the J call TRBJ1-1; D unresolved. There are 15 residues in the CDR3. The germline V gene has CDR1 SEHNR and CDR2 FQNEAQ (reference sequence). CDR3 coding DNA: TGTTCCAGCAGCTTTTTCGAGGAAAAGAACACTGAAGCTTTCTTT. Translated, it gives CSSSFFEEKNTEAFF.

This rearrangement joins TRBV25-1 to TRBJ1-1, with D possibly being TRBD1 (5 bases). Germline V lookup: CDR1 MGHDK, CDR2 SYGVNS. The CDR3 runs 15 residues. Trimming took off 7 bases at V and 1 base at J, with 16 bases between the two ends. CDR3 sequence reads: CASKKGLTGNTEAFF. In nucleotides, the CDR3 is TGTGCCAGCAAAAAGGGACTTACCGGGAACACTGAAGCTTTCTTT.

This clone was recorded a few times. V gene TRBV29-1 combines with J gene TRBJ1-3; TRBD1 might be the D (5 bases). Germline V gene lookup returns CDR1 SQVTM and CDR2 ANQGSEA. Trimming shortened V by 6 bases and J by 2 bases, and 17 bases separated the two germline ends. CDR3 length: 15 amino acids. CDR3 bases: TGCAGCGTGTTGACAGAAGGGTTAGCTGGAAACACCATATATTTT. Amino acids: CSVLTEGLAGNTIYF.

This clone was detected once. The rearrangement joins TRBV4-1 to TRBJ2-7; the match to TRBD2 covers 12 bases. V lost 6 bases to trimming and J lost 5 bases; unmatched junction nucleotides: 8. The CDR3 has 15 residues. CDR1 is MGHRA and CDR2 is YSYEKL in the germline V gene. The CDR3 coding sequence is TGCGCCAGCAGATCGGGACTAGCGGGTTTCCACGAGCAGTACTTC. Its translation: CASRSGLAGFHEQYF.

The J gene is TRBJ2-1, the V gene TRBV19; 7 positions match TRBD1. Trimming cost V 1 base and J 8 bases; bases outside gene matches: 8. Per the germline V gene, CDR1 is LNHDA and CDR2 is SQIVND (reference sequence). This CDR3 contains 15 residues. The CDR3 DNA reads TGTGCCAGTAGTATAGCGGCAGGGGGTACCGATGAGCAGTTCTTC. Encoded protein: CASSIAAGGTDEQFF.

Regarding this clone: Mismatch with germline at one junction end may stem from a read error. The genes are TRBV5-6 and TRBJ2-5; no clear D gene. This CDR3 comprises 12 residues. Germline assignment: CDR1 SGHDT and CDR2 YYEEEE. CDR3 sequence (DNA): TGTACCAGCAGCCCTCCCCAAGAGACCCAGTACTTC. Translating it yields CTSSPPQETQYF.

V usage is TRBV6-6 and J usage is TRBJ1-4; TRBD1 matches 8 bases. V trimming: 6 bases; J trimming: 10 bases; junction bases outside the gene matches: 10. In germline, CDR1 is MNHNY, CDR2 SVGAGI (reference sequence). There are 14 residues in the CDR3. The CDR3 is CASRTGARSGKLFF. CDR3 sequence (DNA): TGTGCCAGCAGGACAGGGGCCCGAAGCGGAAAACTGTTTTTT.

The chain couples TRBV19 to TRBJ1-1, with no clear D. Germline V gene lookup returns CDR1 LNHDA and CDR2 SQIVND (reference sequence). V lost 5 bases and J 4 bases, leaving 11 bases between the germline ends. This CDR3 region has 13 residues. The CDR3 sequence: CASSPGGGTEAFF. The CDR3 DNA reads TGTGCCAGTAGTCCCGGCGGCGGCACTGAAGCTTTCTTT.

The chain couples TRBV9 to TRBJ2-7; 10 bases line up with TRBD1. CDR1 is SGDLS and CDR2 is YYNGEE in the germline V gene. CDR3 length: 14 amino acids. V lost 6 bases and J lost 3; bases outside the gene matches: 6. The CDR3 region has the DNA TGTGCCAGCAACCCGGGACAGGGGTTCTACGAGCAGTACTTC. The encoded protein is CASNPGQGFYEQYF.